These 6 T cell receptor beta chains share one sample of origin, sequenced in a study of CD8 T cells in ankylosing spondylitis. TCRdb redid the calling of the 5' RACE reads with MiXCR, one entry per CDR3 protein. The sample yields about 130,000 distinct CDR3 sequences, 5.5% to 7.5% seen once. Sequenced: blood, either unsorted or a sorted T cell fraction (not recorded which). These receptors were collected from a female donor with ankylosing spondylitis or in good health (not recorded which).

This clonotype was picked up many times. The chain carries TRBV20-1 and TRBJ1-2; D gene uncertain. Trimming cost V 3 bases and J 8 bases, with 10 bases left between them. This CDR3 is 11 amino acids long. Germline loops: CDR1 DFQATT, CDR2 SNEGSKA (reference sequence). The CDR3 sequence is CSASGVSGYTF. CDR3 DNA: TGCAGTGCTAGTGGGGTTAGCGGCTACACCTTC.

This clonotype appeared many times. The chain has TRBV7-2 and TRBJ2-5; D may be TRBD1 or TRBD2 (5 bases each). Germline V CDR1 and CDR2: SGHTA, FQGNSA. V was clipped by 0 bases and J by 4 bases, with 12 bases between them. The CDR3 covers 15 residues. CDR3 coding DNA: TGTGCCAGCAGCTTAGCCGCGCCGGGACGAGAGACCCAGTACTTC. Protein: CASSLAAPGRETQYF.

The chain couples TRBV7-9 to TRBJ1-1, with D unresolved. CDR3 length: 15 amino acids. In germline, CDR1 is SEHNR, CDR2 FQNEAQ (reference sequence). V was cut by 2 bases and J by 0 bases, with 10 bases left in between. The CDR3 sequence: CASSLFAGMNTEAFF. The CDR3 DNA sequence: TGTGCCAGCAGCTTATTCGCCGGGATGAACACTGAAGCTTTCTTT.

There are many counts of this clonotype. CDR3 sequence reads: CSASTGISYNEQFF. The CDR3 DNA reads TGCAGTGCTAGCACGGGGATCTCCTACAATGAGCAGTTCTTC. This rearrangement joins TRBV20-1 to TRBJ2-1; maybe TRBD2 (5 bases). The CDR3 extends over 14 amino acids. Germline V gene data show CDR1 as DFQATT and CDR2 as SNEGSKA (reference sequence). The germline V and J ends were trimmed by 3 bases and 0 bases, with 9 bases remaining between them.

Points on this clonotype: An end of the junction does not agree with germline; a read error may underlie this. V usage is TRBV12-3 or TRBV12-4 and J usage is TRBJ1-1, with D unclear. There are 19 residues in the CDR3. This chain's CDR3 is CTSSPHARRRENMNTEAFF. The CDR3 bases are TGTACCAGCAGTCCTCACGCAAGGCGTAGGGAAAACATGAACACTGAAGCTTTCTTT.

This clonotype was found many times. The J gene is TRBJ1-1, the V gene TRBV2; weak D call: TRBD1 (6 bases). The CDR3 contains 14 residues. Trimming stripped 3 bases from V and 4 bases from J, with 12 bases between. The germline gives CDR1 SNHLY, CDR2 FYNNEI. This CDR3 is CASSDGQGFTEAFF. In DNA, the CDR3 is TGTGCCAGCAGTGATGGGCAGGGGTTCACTGAAGCTTTCTTT.